This T cell receptor beta chain is drawn from a study of shared clonotypes between healthy human individuals. Overall study results and limits: Generally, naive subsets came out with larger estimated richness than memory subsets. Sampling was confined to blood; repertoires within tissues likely differ.

Libraries were prepared by immunoSEQ multiplex PCR; TCRdb keeps only in-frame clonotypes and omits some of them. The sample contains 2 million to 2.5 million clones, around 95% of which appear only once. There were only Caucasian adults among the donors, and all lived in Nashville, Tennessee. Germline CDR1 reads SGHTA; CDR2 reads FQGNSA. CDR3 length equals 14 residues. Trimming took 5 bases from V and 3 from J, leaving 13 bases between them. The sample holds one count of this clone. Its matching antigen is unknown. The same CDR3 can be traced to other DNA sequences in this sample. The material sequenced was naive CD4+ T cells sorted from blood. Subset described: CD45RA+ positively selected. The sequence came from a man aged 18 to 30 in good health. This sequence joins TRBV7-2 and TRBJ1-1, with a weak D call TRBD1 (6 bases). The CDR3 protein is CASSLGGSDTEAFF. The CDR3 region has the DNA TGTGCCAGCAGCCTAGGGGGGTCGGACACTGAAGCTTTCTTT.